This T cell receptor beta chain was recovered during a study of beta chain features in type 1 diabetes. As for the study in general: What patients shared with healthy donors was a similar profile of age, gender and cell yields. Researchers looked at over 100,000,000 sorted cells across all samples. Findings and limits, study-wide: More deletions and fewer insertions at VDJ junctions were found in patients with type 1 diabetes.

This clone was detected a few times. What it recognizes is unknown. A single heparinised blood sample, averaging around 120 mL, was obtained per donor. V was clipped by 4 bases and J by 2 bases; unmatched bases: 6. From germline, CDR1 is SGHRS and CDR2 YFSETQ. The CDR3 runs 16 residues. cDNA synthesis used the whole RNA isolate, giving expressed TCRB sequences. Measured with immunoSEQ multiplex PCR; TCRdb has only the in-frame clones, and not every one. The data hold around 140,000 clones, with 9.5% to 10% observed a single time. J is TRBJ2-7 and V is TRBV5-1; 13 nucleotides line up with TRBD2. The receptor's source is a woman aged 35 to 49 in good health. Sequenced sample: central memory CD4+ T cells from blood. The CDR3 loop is CASSRGTSGVTYEQYF. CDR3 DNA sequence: TGCGCCAGCAGCCGAGGGACTAGCGGGGTCACCTACGAGCAGTACTTC.